These T cell receptor beta chains were read from a single sample in a study of blood T cell repertoires in COVID-19. TCRdb's copy holds only in-frame clones and misses some; the assay was immunoSEQ multiplex PCR. Of just over 300,000 clones listed, about 90% are singletons. Sequences were obtained from peripheral blood. The origin of the receptors is a young woman with COVID-19, enrolled during active disease. Both conserved end residues are part of each CDR3. Fields, in order: clone size, D gene, J gene, CDR3 length, V gene, CDR3 DNA, CDR3 protein. A D gene is named only where the DNA matches it firmly. Rows give clone size only sometimes, using once, few, many, or a class for an expanded clone.

NA	NA	TRBJ1-3	17	TRBV4-1	TGCGCCAGCAGCCAAGAATGGGGCAGGGTATCTGGAAACACCATATATTTT	CASSQEWGRVSGNTIYF
NA	NA	TRBJ1-1	14	TRBV5-4	TGTGCCAGCAGCTTGGAACAGGTTAACACTGAAGCTTTCTTT	CASSLEQVNTEAFF
NA	TRBD2	TRBJ2-3	17	TRBV19	TGTGCCAGTAGCCTGACTAGCGCCGTTTCGAGCACAGATACGCAGTATTTT	CASSLTSAVSSTDTQYF
once	NA	TRBJ1-1	14	TRBV28	TGTGCCAGCAGGTACGGGTGGGTGAACACTGAAGCTTTCTTT	CASRYGWVNTEAFF
once	NA	TRBJ2-3	15	TRBV11-2	TGTGCCAGCAGCTTAGTCTTGGAGGGGACAGATACGCAGTATTTT	CASSLVLEGTDTQYF
NA	TRBD1	TRBJ2-7	15	TRBV6-5	TGTGCCAGCAGGAATACCGGGACAGGAGCCTACGAGCAGTACTTC	CASRNTGTGAYEQYF
NA	NA	TRBJ2-7	13	TRBV30	TGTGCCTGGAGTTCTAGCTGGCTAGGGGAGCAGTACTTC	CAWSSSWLGEQYF
once	NA	TRBJ1-5	15	TRBV28	TGTGCCAGCAGGCTCAGGGGTTATAGCAATCAGCCCCAGCATTTT	CASRLRGYSNQPQHF
few	NA	TRBJ1-1	14	TRBV6-6	TGTGCCAGCAGTCCCCAGGGGAGCGGAGCTGAAGCTTTCTTT	CASSPQGSGAEAFF
NA	TRBD1	TRBJ2-7	15	TRBV5-5	TGTGCCAGCAGCTATAGGGACAGTCCCAGCTACGAGCAGTACTTC	CASSYRDSPSYEQYF
NA	TRBD1	TRBJ1-5	14	TRBV7-8	TGTGCCAGCAGCTTGGGGACAGGAAATCAGCCCCAGCATTTT	CASSLGTGNQPQHF
NA	NA	TRBJ1-2	10	TRBV2	TGTGCCAGCCAGGGAGGTGGCTACACCTTC	CASQGGGYTF
NA	NA	TRBJ1-5	12	TRBV19	TGTGCCAGTAACCTGGGTACAGGTCCTATGAATTTT	CASNLGTGPMNF
NA	TRBD1	TRBJ1-1	14	TRBV5-1	TGCGCCAGCAGCCCAGGACAGGGGTTCGCTGAAGCTTTCTTT	CASSPGQGFAEAFF
NA	TRBD1	TRBJ1-2	16	TRBV5-1	TGCGCCAGCTTTGTCGGGACAGGGGCGAGTGACTATGGCTACACCTTC	CASFVGTGASDYGYTF
NA	NA	TRBJ1-1	15	TRBV18	TGTGCCAGCTCACCACGAGGGACAATGAACACTGAAGCTTTCTTT	CASSPRGTMNTEAFF
NA	NA	TRBJ1-1	15	TRBV6-5	TGTGCCAGCAGTTACCTTGCGGGGGGGAACACTGAAGCTTTCTTT	CASSYLAGGNTEAFF
NA	TRBD1	TRBJ2-6	14	TRBV20-1	TGCAGTGCTGGTGACAGGGCTGGGGCCAACGTCCTGACTTTC	CSAGDRAGANVLTF
NA	NA	TRBJ2-5	13	TRBV6-5	TGTGCCACTACCAGTGAGGCCCAAGAGACCCAGTACTTC	CATTSEAQETQYF
NA	NA	TRBJ2-2	12	TRBV6-5	TGTGCCAGTGGGACTGGAGGAGGGGAGCTGTTTTTT	CASGTGGGELFF
NA	NA	TRBJ1-1	13	TRBV14	TGTGCCAGCAGCCAAGATCTAAACACTGAAGCTTTCTTT	CASSQDLNTEAFF
NA	NA	TRBJ2-1	15	TRBV5-1	TGCGCCAGCAGCTCTGGAGCGAAGACGCGGAATGAGCAGTTCTTC	CASSSGAKTRNEQFF
NA	TRBD1	TRBJ1-2	14	TRBV5-8	TGTGCCAGCAGCTCGCGGACAGGGAGTTATGGCTACACCTTC	CASSSRTGSYGYTF
NA	NA	TRBJ2-3	14	TRBV15	TGTGCCACCAGCCGGGGGGCCGGCACAGATACGCAGTATTTT	CATSRGAGTDTQYF
NA	TRBD2	TRBJ2-3	15	TRBV6-5	TGTGCCAGCAGAAATCAGCGGGGCTCCACAGATACGCAGTATTTT	CASRNQRGSTDTQYF
NA	TRBD1	TRBJ2-1	16	TRBV5-1	TGCGCCAGCAGCGATCCGGGACAGGGGTCTACGGGAGAGCAGTTCTTC	CASSDPGQGSTGEQFF